These T cell receptor beta chains were read from a single sample in a study of Ad26.COV2.S vaccination and SARS-CoV-2 variants. Using immunoSEQ multiplex PCR, the repertoire was profiled, and TCRdb retains in-frame clones only, with some absent. The sample has around 400,000 clones, about 89% seen once. This sample comprised peripheral blood, obtained in a trial of Ad26.COV2.S vaccine versus placebo. These receptors all come from a person aged 18-60 years who received the Ad26.COV2.S COVID-19 vaccine or a placebo. The CDR3 runs from the conserved cysteine through the conserved F or W. A D gene is named only where the DNA matches it firmly. Clone size appears in some rows only: once, few, many, or a class for an expanded clone.

CDR3aa	CDR3nt	j_gene	v_gene	abundance	d_gene
CASSQDGTGGAETQYF	TGCGCCAGCAGCCAAGATGGGACAGGGGGCGCAGAGACCCAGTACTTC	TRBJ2-5	TRBV4-1	once	TRBD1
CASSLAERGGKELFF	TGTGCCAGCAGCTTGGCCGAAAGGGGAGGGAAGGAGCTGTTTTTT	TRBJ2-2	TRBV5-4	-	TRBD2
CASSPWGEGRANTGELFF	TGTGCCAGCAGCCCCTGGGGTGAGGGACGGGCGAACACCGGGGAGCTGTTTTTT	TRBJ2-2	TRBV13	-	-
CASSYSRPSGRDTQYF	TGTGCCAGCAGTTACTCGCGTCCTAGCGGGAGAGATACGCAGTATTTT	TRBJ2-3	TRBV6-6	-	TRBD2
CASSSSNRALHF	TGTGCCAGCAGCTCCAGTAATAGGGCCCTCCACTTT	TRBJ1-6	TRBV11-3	few	-
CASSQDRFRVRAFF	TGTGCCAGCAGCCAAGATAGGTTCAGGGTGAGAGCTTTCTTT	TRBJ1-1	TRBV14	-	-
CASSRGRGSYNEQFF	TGTGCCAGCAGCCGAGGCAGGGGGTCCTACAATGAGCAGTTCTTC	TRBJ2-1	TRBV28	-	TRBD1
CASSAGRLEVFEQFF	TGTGCCAGCAGCGCCGGCCGGCTCGAAGTCTTTGAGCAGTTCTTC	TRBJ2-1	TRBV9	-	-
CASSWGYQETQYF	TGCGCCAGCAGTTGGGGGTACCAAGAGACCCAGTACTTC	TRBJ2-5	TRBV5-1	once	-
CASSEASGGSYNEQFF	TGTGCCAGCAGTGAAGCGTCAGGGGGCTCCTACAATGAGCAGTTCTTC	TRBJ2-1	TRBV2	-	TRBD1
CASSLGQTEAFF	TGTGCCAGCAGCTTGGGGCAAACAGAAGCTTTCTTT	TRBJ1-1	TRBV5-6	-	-
CASSLDRRNYEQYF	TGCGCCAGCAGCTTGGACAGGCGTAACTACGAGCAGTACTTC	TRBJ2-7	TRBV5-1	-	-
CAISDGGREGYNEQFF	TGTGCCATCAGTGACGGCGGGAGGGAGGGATACAATGAGCAGTTCTTC	TRBJ2-1	TRBV10-3	-	TRBD2
CASSPKQGAATEAFF	TGTGCCAGCAGTCCGAAACAGGGGGCGGCCACTGAAGCTTTCTTT	TRBJ1-1	TRBV27	-	TRBD1
CASSMTGKENTIYF	TGCGCCAGCAGCATGACAGGGAAGGAAAACACCATATATTTT	TRBJ1-3	TRBV5-1	-	TRBD1
CASSDIRTSGTYNEQFF	TGTGCCAGCAGTGATATCCGGACTAGCGGGACCTACAATGAGCAGTTCTTC	TRBJ2-1	TRBV6-1	-	TRBD2
CAWSEDRGLYGYTF	TGTGCCTGGAGTGAAGACAGAGGACTCTATGGCTACACCTTC	TRBJ1-2	TRBV30	-	-